This entry concerns a single TCR beta chain. Its antigen is still unknown. TCRdb records NextSeq 550 as the sequencer. The Human TCR Profiling Kit (MiLaboratory) was used to prepare UMI-labeled 5' RACE TRB cDNA libraries. cDNA synthesis used the entire amount of extracted RNA, and PCR amplification then used the entire amount of cDNA produced. Libraries were prepared in parallel using an identical number of PCR cycles. The original methods were these. MIGEC and MiXCR extracted about 53,000 +/- 10,000 unique UMI-labeled TRB cDNA molecules per library, requiring at least two reads per UMI. Each library averaged about 40,000 +/- 10,000 functional in-frame TRB CDR3 nucleotide clonotypes without stop codons. Diversity metrics, including normalized Shannon-Wiener and Chao1, were computed in VDJtools after downsampling to 5000 UMI-labeled TRB molecules per sample. For the central five CDR3 residues, VDJtools calculated physicochemical properties weighted by clonotype size, namely interaction energy, strength, volume and Kidera factor 4. After the reads were reprocessed by TCRdb, one entry was made per CDR3 protein sequence, with no DNA. In this record, the V and J calls reflect TCRdb's handling and not the investigators' own analysis. For this sample, the table gives 80,000 to 100,000 distinct CDR3 sequences. The ten largest clones capture around 0.82% of the sample.

The sample is drawn from a study of CXCR3-negative and CXCR3-positive naive CD8 T cells (dated by TCRdb to between 2019 and 2020). In the study overall: In total, 130 million to 150 million TRB reads were obtained, which works out to roughly 1.5 +/- 0.3 million reads per library. The TRBV-TRBJ cluster analysis covered naive subsets from 5 or 6 donors and memory cells from 3 donors. Diversity and physicochemical repertoire analyses were performed on about a dozen donors pooled from two independent experiments.

For every CD8+ T cell subset, 300,000 cells were flow-sorted straight into RLT lysis buffer, and each subset was sorted in triplicate. To keep memory contaminants out, a stringent definition of naive CD8+ T cells was applied: CD45RO-CCR7+CD27+CD95-. Using standard density gradient centrifugation, peripheral blood mononuclear cells were isolated from buffy coats. Naive CXCR3-negative and CXCR3-positive CD8+ T cells were flow-sorted on a FACSAria III. Total RNA was extracted from sorted cells using an RNeasy Mini Kit. The CDR3 sequence holds 16 residues, the cysteine and phenylalanine included. DNA is not recorded here. CDR1 MDHEN and CDR2 SYDVKM are derived from the germline V gene. General findings and caveats noted by the study authors: Freshly isolated PBMCs were used for most assays because CXCR3 expression went down partially after cryopreservation. Comparably high repertoire diversity was found in both naive subsets, whereas much lower repertoire diversity was found in memory CD8+ T cells. Compared with CXCR3-negative naive cells, CXCR3-positive naive cells had TRB CDR3s with higher hydrophobicity (lower Kidera factor 4), lower energy, and higher strength and volume indices. Because surface CD5, which is linked to self-reactivity in mice, was comparable between the naive subsets, TCR interaction strength was also inferred from TRB CDR3 physicochemical properties. Similar TRBV-TRBJ usage was shown by naive CXCR3-negative and CXCR3-positive cells from the same donor, whereas distinct patterns were shown by memory cells.

The sequence was collected from a human donor in good health. Some clones in this sample may be carry-over from other donors' samples. In this chain, TRBV28 is recombined with TRBJ1-2. Sequenced material: naive CXCR3+ CD8+ T cells from blood. Interpreted using the paper, the cell subset or site label stands for: CD45RO-CCR7+CD27+CD95- naive CD8+ T cells expressing CXCR3 (TNR3+). For the CDR3, the sequence is CASSYSLGPASGGYTF.